What follows are 18 T cell receptor beta chains derived from one specimen sequenced in a study of T cell clonality in common variable immunodeficiency. The study's findings and limits: Reportedly, TCR beta sequences from common variable immunodeficiency showed fewer deletions and N-nucleotide insertions.

Antigen specificity for these receptors is unknown. Clones were sequenced by immunoSEQ multiplex PCR, and TCRdb holds only the in-frame ones, with some missing. The sample has around 21,000 clones, none seen only once. Sequencing was performed on peripheral blood mononuclear cells. These receptors all stem from a human donor with common variable immunodeficiency.

As concerns this clone: The read ends 3 residues early relative to the CDR3; the germline J gene fills the gap. The chain joins TRBV30 to TRBJ2-3, with 8 bases fitting TRBD2. After removal of 3 bases from V and 1 base from J, the junction contained 12 bases not matched to a gene. This CDR3 has 17 residues. Germline loops: CDR1 GTSNPN, CDR2 SVGIG (reference sequence). The CDR3 reads CAWRGPGLGVGTDTQYF. CDR3 bases read: TGTGCCTGGAGGGGTCCGGGACTAGGAGTCGGCACAGATACG.

With regard to this clone: The CDR3 end lies 3 residues beyond the end of the read and is filled in from the germline J gene. The chain uses TRBV7-9 and TRBJ2-1; 9 bases are shared with TRBD1. The CDR3 has 12 amino acids. J was trimmed by 7 bases and V by 8 bases; bases with no gene match: 3. The germline gives CDR1 SEHNR, CDR2 FQNEAQ (reference sequence). This CDR3 is CASSDRGNEQFF. The part of the CDR3 DNA that was read is TGTGCCAGCTCGGACAGGGGAAATGAG.

Notes on this clone: Coverage ceases 3 residues before the CDR3 finishes, and the germline J gene fills in the end. This chain connects TRBV7-2 to TRBJ2-5; TRBD1 matches at 7 bases. CDR3 length: 12 amino acids. From germline, CDR1 is SGHTA and CDR2 FQGNSA. Trimming took 4 bases from V and 4 from J; bases not matched to a gene: 0. The CDR3 is CASSWDRETQYF. CDR3 bases read: TGTGCCAGCAGCTGGGACAGAGAGACC.

In regard to this clone: The missing CDR3 end, 3 residues past where the read stops, is filled in from the germline J gene. The chain combines TRBV18 with TRBJ1-1, with 9 bases matching TRBD1. The CDR3 has 12 amino acids. In germline, CDR1 is KGHSH, CDR2 LQKENI. J lost 7 bases, V lost 5 bases, and 2 bases had no gene match. CDR3 DNA, as far as it was read: TGTGCCAGCTCAGGACAGGGGAATGAA. Translating gives CASSGQGNE. The whole CDR3 sequence reads CASSGQGNEAFF.

Details on this clone: The read gets to within 3 residues of the CDR3 end, and the germline J gene fills in the rest. This chain uses TRBV18 with TRBJ2-2; a possible D gene is TRBD1 (6 bases). Per the germline V gene, CDR1 is KGHSH and CDR2 is LQKENI. The CDR3 length is 16 residues. Trimming removed 3 bases at V and 3 bases at J, with 14 bases between. CDR3: CASSPALQGYTGELFF. The DNA read from the CDR3 is TGTGCCAGCTCACCGGCGCTACAGGGTTACACCGGGGAG.

Remarks on this clone: The CDR3 goes on 3 residues after the read ends, and that part is filled in from the germline J gene. This chain joins TRBV7-9 and TRBJ2-2, with D uncertain. The CDR3 sequence is 14 residues long. V lost 1 base and J lost 6, with 9 bases in between. Germline V CDR1 and CDR2: SEHNR, FQNEAQ (reference sequence). CDR3 loop: CASSLEAPPGELFF. CDR3 bases read: TGTGCCAGCAGCTTAGAGGCTCCGCCCGGGGAG.

Notes on this clone: The CDR3 goes on 3 residues after the read ends, and that part is filled in from the germline J gene. The gene calls are TRBV19 and TRBJ2-1; TRBD2 matches 11 bases. Per the germline V gene, CDR1 is LNHDA and CDR2 is SQIVND (reference sequence). Germline trimming cut 3 bases from V and 5 bases from J; bases unmatched to any gene: 3. The CDR3 is made up of 15 amino acids. The part of the CDR3 DNA that was read is TGTGCCAGTAGTATCCTAGCGGGGGGCCACAATGAG. It encodes CASSILAGGHNE. Given in full, the CDR3 is CASSILAGGHNEQFF.

This clone was seen a few times. Sequencing ends 3 residues short of the CDR3 end; the germline J gene provides the rest. The genes are TRBV18 and TRBJ1-5; 8 positions agree with TRBD1. V was clipped by 4 bases and J by 2 bases; unmatched bases: 13. Germline CDR1 KGHSH, CDR2 LQKENI. The CDR3 runs 18 residues. The DNA read from the CDR3 is TGTGCCAGCTCACAAGACAGGGGTGGGTTCGTTGGCAATCAGCCC. The encoded protein is CASSQDRGGFVGNQP. The CDR3 as a whole reads CASSQDRGGFVGNQPQHF.

Notes on this clone: The read terminates 3 residues before the CDR3 end, so the remaining end is supplied by the germline J gene. The J gene is TRBJ2-1, the V gene TRBV5-6, with 8 nucleotides matching TRBD1. Germline V lookup: CDR1 SGHDT, CDR2 YYEEEE. The CDR3 consists of 14 residues. With 2 bases clipped from V and 8 bases from J, the junction kept 6 bases outside the gene matches. Partial CDR3 DNA: TGTGCCAGCAGCTTCCGGACAGGGTGGTATGAG. This encodes CASSFRTGWYE. In full, the CDR3 reads CASSFRTGWYEQFF.

A word on this clone: The read comes to an end 3 residues before the CDR3 does, leaving the germline J gene to fill in the end. This chain links TRBV7-9 with TRBJ2-1; TRBD2 agrees at 9 bases. V lost 0 bases, J lost 6 bases, and 3 bases stayed unmatched. The length of the CDR3 is 15 residues. Germline V gene sequence: CDR1 SEHNR, CDR2 FQNEAQ (reference sequence). CDR3 loop: CASSLAAAGGNEQFF. The part of the CDR3 DNA that was read is TGTGCCAGCAGCTTAGCAGCAGCGGGAGGCAATGAG.

This clone was observed a handful of times. A read error may produce the germline difference seen at one junction end. The CDR3 is cut off 3 residues early in the read; its end comes from the germline J gene. This rearrangement joins TRBV7-9 to TRBJ2-5, with TRBD1 matching 7 bases. The CDR3 totals 15 residues. Germline V CDR1 and CDR2: SEHNR, FQNEAQ (reference sequence). The CDR3 sequence is CASSQGQLRQGTQYF. Incomplete CDR3 DNA: TGTGCCAGCAGCCAGGGACAGCTAAGGCAAGGGACC.

A note on this clone: The CDR3 end lies 3 residues beyond the end of the read and is filled in from the germline J gene. V is TRBV7-7 and J is TRBJ2-5; 15 positions match TRBD2. The CDR3 has 16 residues. Germline assignment: CDR1 SSHAT and CDR2 FNYEAQ (reference sequence). J was trimmed by 2 bases and V by 5 bases; bases with no gene match: 3. The CDR3 bases that were read are TGTGCCAGCAGCCCGGGACTAGCGGGGGGACAAGAGACC. This sequence encodes CASSPGLAGGQET. The whole CDR3 protein reads CASSPGLAGGQETQYF.

The table lists this clone with a few counts. Sequencing ends 3 residues short of the CDR3 end; the germline J gene provides the rest. This rearrangement joins TRBV7-7 to TRBJ2-5; perhaps TRBD2 as D (6 bases). V was shortened by 5 bases and J by 2 bases, with 9 bases between the two germline ends. This CDR3 is 13 amino acids long. Germline CDR1 reads SSHAT; CDR2 reads FNYEAQ (reference sequence). The CDR3 loop reads CASSNGLQETQYF. The sequenced CDR3 bases are TGTGCCAGCAGCAACGGACTACAAGAGACC.

For this clone: The read ends 3 residues before the CDR3 terminus; that terminus is restored from the germline J gene. V gene TRBV18 combines with J gene TRBJ2-1, with 7 bases matching TRBD2. Germline CDR1 reads KGHSH; CDR2 reads LQKENI. This CDR3 has 15 amino acids. V trimming: 2 bases; J trimming: 4 bases; junction bases outside the gene matches: 5. The CDR3 spells CASSPFRGDYNEQFF. CDR3 DNA (partial): TGTGCCAGCTCACCATTTCGGGGGGATTACAATGAG.

This clone appeared a few times. The CDR3 is cut off 3 residues early in the read; its end comes from the germline J gene. The chain links TRBV23-1 to TRBJ1-6; 7 bases align to TRBD1. TRBV23-1 is given ORF status, its function remaining uncertain. Losses at the gene ends were 0 bases for V and 10 bases for J; bases not matched to a gene: 6. This CDR3 is built from 15 residues. The CDR3 spells CASSQSRGDISPLHF. Incomplete CDR3 DNA: TGCGCCAGCAGTCAATCCAGGGGGGATATCTCACCC.

This clone appeared a few times. Read data end 3 residues before the CDR3 end; the end is taken from the germline J gene. The gene calls are TRBV2 and TRBJ1-6; possibly TRBD1 for D (6 bases). The CDR3 consists of 15 residues. From germline, CDR1 is SNHLY and CDR2 FYNNEI. Trimming removed 8 bases at V and 4 bases at J, with 15 bases between. The CDR3 region is CASRISGQYNSPLHF. CDR3 DNA (partial): TGTGCCAGCCGGATCTCCGGACAGTATAATTCACCC. The whole variable domain, filled in from reference TRBV2 and TRBJ1-6, reads EPEVTQTPSHQVTQMGQEVILRCVPISNHLYFYWYRQILGQKVEFLVSFYNNEISEKSEIFDDQFSVERPDGSNFTLKIRSTKLEDSAMYFCASRISGQYNSPLHFGNGTRLTVT.

Partial CDR3 DNA: TGTGCCAGTAGTCCGCCGGACAGTTATTCACCC. Translated, it gives CASSPPDSYSP. Given in full, the CDR3 is CASSPPDSYSPLHF. V is TRBV19 and J is TRBJ1-6, with D possibly matching TRBD1 (6 bases). The DNA ends 3 residues before the CDR3 does, and the rest of the CDR3 is filled in from the germline J gene. The CDR3 consists of 14 residues. Germline V CDR1 and CDR2: LNHDA, SQIVND (reference sequence). Trimming stripped 5 bases from V and 8 bases from J, with 13 bases between.

This clone was found a few times. The read falls 3 residues short of the CDR3 end, and the missing part is taken from the germline J gene. The V call is TRBV19, the J call TRBJ1-1; 8 nucleotides match TRBD1. This CDR3 is built from 15 residues. V shed 6 bases, J shed 0 bases, and the junction held 6 bases outside the gene matches. CDR1 and CDR2 (germline): LNHDA, SQIVND (reference sequence). The covered CDR3 bases are TGTGCCAGTAGGGACAGGGATTGGGTGAACACTGAA. Translation: CASRDRDWVNTE. The whole CDR3 reads CASRDRDWVNTEAFF.